The clone carrying this T cell receptor beta chain was observed at least ten times. Its target is unknown. Read data end 3 residues before the CDR3 end; the end is taken from the germline J gene. These data belong to a study of T cell clonality in common variable immunodeficiency. Study-level points and caveats: Patient heterogeneity in the CVID cohort limited correlations between repertoire features and clinical complications.

Trimming cost V 5 bases and J 6 bases; bases outside gene matches: 9. CDR1 and CDR2 from the germline V gene are SGHNT and YYREEE (reference sequence). This CDR3 has 16 residues. Equal genomic DNA amounts from CVID and control samples were sequenced. Measured with immunoSEQ multiplex PCR; TCRdb has only the in-frame clones, and not every one. The sample holds tens of thousands of clones, and no clone turns up only once. The sequence was collected from a person aged 18 to 75 in good health. Material: peripheral blood mononuclear cells. The V gene is TRBV5-4, the J gene TRBJ2-1; TRBD2 matches at 12 bases. The CDR3 sequence: CASSSRLAGDLNEQFF. CDR3 bases read: TGTGCCAGCAGTTCACGACTAGCGGGGGACCTCAATGAG. The whole variable domain, remainder taken from reference TRBV5-4 and TRBJ2-1, is ETGVTQSPTHLIKTRGQQVTLRCSSQSGHNTVSWYQQALGQGPQFIFQYYREEENGRGNFPPRFSGLQFPNYSSELNVNALELDDSALYLCASSSRLAGDLNEQFFGPGTRLTVL.